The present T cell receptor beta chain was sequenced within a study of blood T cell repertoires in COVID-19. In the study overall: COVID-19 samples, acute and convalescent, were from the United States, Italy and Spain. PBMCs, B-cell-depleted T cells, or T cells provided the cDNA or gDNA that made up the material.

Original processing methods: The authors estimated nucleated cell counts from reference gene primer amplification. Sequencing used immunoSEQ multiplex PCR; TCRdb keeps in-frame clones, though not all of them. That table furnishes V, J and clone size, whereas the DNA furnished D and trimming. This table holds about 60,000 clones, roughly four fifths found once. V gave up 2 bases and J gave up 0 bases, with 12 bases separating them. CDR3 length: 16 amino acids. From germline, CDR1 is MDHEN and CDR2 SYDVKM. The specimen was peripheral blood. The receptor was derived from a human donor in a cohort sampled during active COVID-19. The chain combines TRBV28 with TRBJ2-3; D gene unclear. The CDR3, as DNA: TGTGCCAGCAGTTTAACCGACATGGCTAGCACAGATACGCAGTATTTT. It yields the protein CASSLTDMASTDTQYF.